A selection of T cell receptor beta chains follows, all from one sample in a study of identical twins. TCRdb redid the calling of the 5' RACE reads with MiXCR, one entry per CDR3 protein. The sample consists of about 340,000 distinct CDR3 sequences, around 12% of them appearing once. The data were also submitted as part of a second study, on yellow fever vaccine responses in identical twins.

What was sequenced was CD8+ T cells sorted from blood. Receptors originate from a woman aged 18-29 years in good health. The CDR3 runs from the conserved cysteine through the conserved F or W. The D gene is left open where the match is weak. Clone size appears in some rows only: once, few, many, or a class for an expanded clone.

>TRBJ2-2|TRBD1|TRBV28|.
TGTGCCAGCAGTTTGGTGACAGGGTTCACCGGGGAGCTGTTTTTT
CASSLVTGFTGELFF
>TRBJ1-1|TRBD1|TRBV11-3|.
TGTGCCAGCAGCCCACCAAGCGAGGGGGCAAGGACTGAAGCTTTCTTT
CASSPPSEGARTEAFF
>TRBJ2-2|.|TRBV5-4|once
TGTGCCAGCAGCATGAGTGGCGGGGAGCTGTTTTTT
CASSMSGGELFF
>TRBJ2-1|TRBD2|TRBV6-4|few
TGTGCCAGCAGTCATCTAGCGGGAGGTGGAAATGAGCAGTTCTTC
CASSHLAGGGNEQFF
>TRBJ2-5|.|TRBV4-1|many
TGCGCCAGCAGCCAGAGTGGGCAGTTCCAAGAGACCCAGTACTTC
CASSQSGQFQETQYF
>TRBJ1-2|.|TRBV28|.
TGTGCCAGCAGTTTAGGGACCAGGGACGCTGGCTACACCTTC
CASSLGTRDAGYTF
>TRBJ1-5|.|TRBV7-9|few
TGTGCCAGCAGCCGAGGGTCTCAGCCCCAGCATTTT
CASSRGSQPQHF
>TRBJ1-2|TRBD1|TRBV5-4|.
TGTGCCAGCAGCTTGGGGGACAGCCCGACGATGAACTATGGCTACACCTTC
CASSLGDSPTMNYGYTF
>TRBJ2-5|.|TRBV11-2|many
TGTGCCAGCAGCTTAGTTGGAGGGACCCCCCTGGAGACCCAGTACTTC
CASSLVGGTPLETQYF
>TRBJ2-1|.|TRBV6-4|many
TGTGCCAGCAGTGACGCTAGTCCCGGTGAGCAGTTCTTC
CASSDASPGEQFF
>TRBJ1-2|TRBD1|TRBV6-1|.
TGTGCCAGCAGCCCTACAGGGGGCGGCTATGGCTACACCTTC
CASSPTGGGYGYTF
>TRBJ2-5|TRBD2|TRBV10-3|many
TGTGCCATCAAGATAGGACTAGCGGGGGACCAAGAGACCCAGTACTTC
CAIKIGLAGDQETQYF
>TRBJ2-3|.|TRBV7-8|few
TGTGCCAGCAGTCTAGTTGGGACAAGAGATACGCAGTATTTT
CASSLVGTRDTQYF
>TRBJ2-1|.|TRBV2|few
TGTGCCAGTACTGCGTGGGATGAGCAGTTCTTC
CASTAWDEQFF
>TRBJ2-7|.|TRBV28|.
TGTGCCAGCAGTTATCTACGGACGGGACTTACAACCTACGAGCAGTACTTC
CASSYLRTGLTTYEQYF
>TRBJ2-2|.|TRBV4-1|few
TGCGCCAGCAGCCAAGAGTGGATCGGCGAGGACACCGGGGAGCTGTTTTTT
CASSQEWIGEDTGELFF
>TRBJ2-1|TRBD2|TRBV2|few
TGTGCCAGCAGCGCACTCGGCGGGAGGGAATATGAGCAGTTCTTC
CASSALGGREYEQFF
>TRBJ2-5|TRBD2|TRBV28|few
TGTGCCAGCACCCAAACTAGCGGGAGACTGGAGACCCAGTACTTC
CASTQTSGRLETQYF
>TRBJ2-3|.|TRBV7-6|.
TGTGCCAGCAGCTTATGGAGTTTAAGCACAGATACGCAGTATTTT
CASSLWSLSTDTQYF
>TRBJ2-4|.|TRBV2|few
TGTGCCAGCAGTGGGGTGGGGGACCAGGCCAAAAACATTCAGTACTTC
CASSGVGDQAKNIQYF
>TRBJ2-3|.|TRBV7-9|few
TGTGCCAGCAGCTTAGCGCAGACAGCGACTAGCACAGATACGCAGTATTTT
CASSLAQTATSTDTQYF
>TRBJ2-5|TRBD2|TRBV20-1|few
TGCAGTGCTCAGCGGGGTTGGGATGGAGAGACCCAGTACTTC
CSAQRGWDGETQYF
>TRBJ2-1|TRBD1|TRBV7-9|many
TGTGCCAGCATCCCCGACAGGGTTCCCTCCTACAATGAGCAGTTCTTC
CASIPDRVPSYNEQFF
>TRBJ2-1|.|TRBV15|few
TGTGCCACCAGTCTCCGGACAGATGACAATGAGCAGTTCTTC
CATSLRTDDNEQFF
>TRBJ2-7|TRBD1|TRBV9|few
TGTGCCAGCAGCGTAGGGGACAGTGTTGCCTACGAGCAGTACTTC
CASSVGDSVAYEQYF
>TRBJ2-1|.|TRBV3-1|many
TGTGCCAGCAGCCAAACGTCCTACAATGAGCAGTTCTTC
CASSQTSYNEQFF
>TRBJ2-3|TRBD1|TRBV20-1|.
TGCAGTGCACGGACAGGGAGCGGATCAGATACGCAGTATTTT
CSARTGSGSDTQYF
>TRBJ2-3|.|TRBV4-1|.
TGCGCCAGCAGCCAAGTACCAGGGAAGGGCACAGATACGCAGTATTTT
CASSQVPGKGTDTQYF
>TRBJ2-7|TRBD2|TRBV7-9|few
TGTGCCAGCAGCCGAGCTAGCGGGAGCCGGGACGAGCAGTACTTC
CASSRASGSRDEQYF
>TRBJ2-4|TRBD1|TRBV28|.
TGTGCCAGCAGACAAACAGGGGGCCGGGGTTACATTCAGTACTTC
CASRQTGGRGYIQYF
>TRBJ2-7|.|TRBV6-1|once
TGTGCCAGCAGTGATACTAGACCATCGGACGAGCAGTACTTC
CASSDTRPSDEQYF
>TRBJ2-2|TRBD2|TRBV5-1|many
TGCGCCAGCAGCGATGGACTAGCGGGAGGGCTGAGCACCGGGGAGCTGTTTTTT
CASSDGLAGGLSTGELFF
>TRBJ1-1|TRBD1|TRBV27|few
TGTGCCAGCAGTTGGTCAGGGGGCACTGAAGCTTTCTTT
CASSWSGGTEAFF
>TRBJ1-2|.|TRBV7-2|.
TGTGCCAGCAGCTTAGTAGGATACAGCCCCGATAAGGACGGCTACACCTTC
CASSLVGYSPDKDGYTF
>TRBJ2-7|TRBD2|TRBV2|.
TGTGCCAGCAGTGAAGAGCCCGGGACTAGCGACTACGAGCAGTACTTC
CASSEEPGTSDYEQYF
>TRBJ1-1|.|TRBV4-2|.
TGTGCCAGCAGCCAAAAGGGGCAGGCGAACACTGAAGCTTTCTTT
CASSQKGQANTEAFF
>TRBJ2-7|TRBD1|TRBV14|few
TGTGCCAGCAGCCAAGGCCCGACAGGGGAACGCAACGAGCAGTACTTC
CASSQGPTGERNEQYF
>TRBJ1-1|TRBD1|TRBV5-4|.
TGTGCCAGCAGCCCGGGACAGGACATGAACACTGAAGCTTTCTTT
CASSPGQDMNTEAFF
>TRBJ1-2|.|TRBV19|.
TGTGCCAGTAGTAGGGGGGTTACGGATGGCTACACCTTC
CASSRGVTDGYTF
>TRBJ2-1|.|TRBV20-1|.
TGCAGTGCTAGAGAGGAGAGCTCCTACAATGAGCAGTTCTTC
CSAREESSYNEQFF
>TRBJ2-7|.|TRBV6-5|once
TGTGCCAGCAGTTATATTACGGGGTACGAGCAGTACTTC
CASSYITGYEQYF
>TRBJ2-3|.|TRBV7-9|few
TGTGCCAGCAGCTCCGCCGTTTCTGATACGCAGTATTTT
CASSSAVSDTQYF
>TRBJ1-2|.|TRBV7-9|.
TGTGCCAGCAGCTTAATCGTCAGCGAGTCCTATGGCTACACCTTC
CASSLIVSESYGYTF
>TRBJ2-3|TRBD2|TRBV12-3/TRBV12-4|.
TGTGCCAGCTCCCCCCACCTAGCGGGAGTTACAGATACGCAGTATTTT
CASSPHLAGVTDTQYF
>TRBJ2-1|.|TRBV28|.
TGTGCCAGCAGTTTGGTTGATAGCGGACTCTACAATGAGCAGTTCTTC
CASSLVDSGLYNEQFF
>TRBJ1-1|.|TRBV11-3|few
TGTGCCAGCAGCTTCGTTGAGGACACTGAAGCTTTCTTT
CASSFVEDTEAFF
>TRBJ2-1|TRBD1|TRBV27|few
TGTGCCAGCAGTCCAGGGTCAGGGGGTGGGTATGAGCAGTTCTTC
CASSPGSGGGYEQFF
>TRBJ1-1|TRBD1|TRBV29-1|.
TGCAGCGTAGACAGGGGTTTGGAGAACACTGAAGCTTTCTTT
CSVDRGLENTEAFF
>TRBJ2-1|TRBD2|TRBV12-3/TRBV12-4|.
TGTGCCAGCACCCCCGGGACTAGCGGGGGGGGTGGGAATGAGCAGTTCTTC
CASTPGTSGGGGNEQFF
>TRBJ1-1|.|TRBV7-9|.
TGTGCCAGCAGCCCGACACCGGGACTCTGGAACACTGAAGCTTTCTTT
CASSPTPGLWNTEAFF
>TRBJ1-2|TRBD1|TRBV6-5|.
TGTGCCAGCAGTTCCTCGGACAGGCCAGGGGGCTACACCTTC
CASSSSDRPGGYTF
>TRBJ1-4|.|TRBV3-1|few
TGTGCCAGCAGCCTAAGGGGATGGTCAGAGGAAAAACTGTTTTTT
CASSLRGWSEEKLFF